The 15 T cell receptor beta chains below come from one sample, sequenced in a study of HIV-infected patients and healthy controls (dated by TCRdb to about 2014). Libraries were prepared through 5' RACE. The instrument was an Illumina MiSeq. Using SuperScript III with primers targeting the alpha and beta constant regions, around 500 ng of RNA was reverse transcribed. Alpha and beta chain libraries were generated separately via chain-specific third strand synthesis with multiplexing indices. TCRdb redid the processing of the public reads, applying fastp at Q25 and MiXCR, and retained in-frame beta chains. Each entry is one CDR3 protein sequence, shown with its most common DNA and genes. Present in this sample are 9,000 to 15,000 distinct CDR3 sequences, 4.5% to 5.5% of which were seen just once. Roughly 3.8% of the sample belongs to the ten largest clones. Whole blood was used without cell fractionation, so all unsorted peripheral T cells were reflected in the repertoire.

Sequenced input: blood. The receptors were sampled from an adult in good health.

This clonotype is categorized as medium-sized. The J gene is TRBJ1-1, the V gene TRBV6-1; possibly TRBD1 for D (5 bases). The germline gives CDR1 MNHNS, CDR2 SASEGT. The germline V and J ends were trimmed by 6 bases and 1 base, with 12 bases remaining between them. The CDR3 is made up of 14 amino acids. The CDR3 nucleotides read TGTGCCAGCAGCCTCAGGGCCCCGAACACTGAAGCTTTCTTT. It is translated as CASSLRAPNTEAFF.

By its share, this clonotype is medium-sized. This sequence joins TRBV29-1 and TRBJ2-2; possibly TRBD1 for D (5 bases). Germline CDR1 reads SQVTM; CDR2 reads ANQGSEA. Trimming cost V 2 bases and J 6 bases, with 13 bases left between them. The CDR3 is 14 amino acids. The CDR3 coding sequence is TGCAGCGTTGAAATGGCTAGGGGTCCCGGGGAGCTGTTTTTT. It translates to CSVEMARGPGELFF.

In this sample, this clonotype is medium-sized (0.01 to 0.1%). The chain recombines TRBV3-1 with TRBJ2-1; no clear D gene. CDR1 and CDR2 (germline): LGHDT, YNNKEL (reference sequence). V was shortened by 5 bases and J by 7 bases, with 15 bases between the two germline ends. The CDR3 extends over 14 amino acids. The CDR3 sequence is CASSEGISQNEQFF. In DNA form, the CDR3 reads TGTGCCAGCAGCGAAGGGATTTCCCAAAATGAGCAGTTCTTC.

This clonotype is medium-sized by share. V usage is TRBV6-1 and J usage is TRBJ1-2; D may be TRBD1 (6 bases). V was clipped by 9 bases and J by 6 bases, with 20 bases between them. The germline V gene has CDR1 MNHNS and CDR2 SASEGT. The CDR3 is made up of 14 amino acids. In nucleotides, the CDR3 is TGTGCCAGTGACTTAGGGGGGTTTGAGGATGGCTACACCTTC. This encodes CASDLGGFEDGYTF.

This clonotype was seen at least ten times. The rearrangement links TRBV7-2 to TRBJ2-7; tentatively, D is TRBD2 (7 bases). V was clipped by 1 base and J by 5 bases, with 12 bases between them. This CDR3 has 14 residues. Germline V gene lookup returns CDR1 SGHTA and CDR2 FQGNSA. The CDR3 loop is CASSLVGGLDEQYF. CDR3 in DNA: TGTGCCAGCAGCTTAGTCGGGGGGCTGGACGAGCAGTACTTC.

This clonotype occurred many times. The rearrangement joins TRBV14 to TRBJ2-7; 11 bases line up with TRBD2. Trimming removed 1 base from V and 10 bases from J; junction bases left unmatched: 9. From germline, CDR1 is SGHDN and CDR2 FVKESK. This CDR3 region has 15 residues. CDR3 bases: TGTGCCAGCAGCCAAGGACTAGCGGGGAAGGTCGGACAGTACTTC. Protein product: CASSQGLAGKVGQYF. Drawing the rest from reference TRBV14 and TRBJ2-7, the complete variable domain is EAGVTQFPSHSVIEKGQTVTLRCDPISGHDNLYWYRRVMGKEIKFLLHFVKESKQDESGMPNNRFLAERTGGTYSTLKVQPAELEDSGVYFCASSQGLAGKVGQYFGPGTRLTVT.

This clonotype was recorded many times. The chain links TRBV7-9 to TRBJ1-4, with a tentative D call TRBD1 (6 bases). Deletions cut 5 bases from V and 3 bases from J, with 13 bases between. The CDR3 loop spans 15 amino acids. The germline V gene encodes CDR1 SEHNR and CDR2 FQNEAQ (reference sequence). CDR3 nucleotide sequence: TGTGCCAGCAGCCGTCGGACAGCCTCTAATGAAAAACTGTTTTTT. Its protein product is CASSRRTASNEKLFF. Looking up the rest from reference TRBV7-9 and TRBJ1-4 gives the full variable domain: DTGVSQNPRHKITKRGQNVTFRCDPISEHNRLYWYRQTLGQGPEFLTYFQNEAQLEKSRLLSDRFSAERPKGSFSTLEIQRTEQGDSAMYLCASSRRTASNEKLFFGSGTQLSVL.

At least ten counts were recorded for this clonotype. This chain links TRBV5-1 with TRBJ2-2; D remains ambiguous. This CDR3 region has 16 residues. The V end lost 2 bases, the J end lost 0 bases, and 11 bases lay between the germline ends. Germline V gene lookup returns CDR1 SGHRS and CDR2 YFSETQ. The CDR3 DNA reads as TGCGCCAGCAGCTTTAGAGAAGAGACGAACACCGGGGAGCTGTTTTTT. This gives the protein CASSFREETNTGELFF.

By frequency in the sample, this clonotype is medium-sized. The chain couples TRBV5-6 to TRBJ1-1, with 8 bases fitting TRBD1. Germline trimming cut 0 bases from V and 1 base from J; bases unmatched to any gene: 5. Germline CDR1 SGHDT, CDR2 YYEEEE. The CDR3 is 16 residues long. The DNA of the CDR3 is TGTGCCAGCAGCTTGGCAGGGGGCGTGGGGAACACTGAAGCTTTCTTT. Translation gives CASSLAGGVGNTEAFF.

This clonotype has ten or more counts. This chain joins TRBV5-4 and TRBJ2-1, with TRBD2 matching 14 bases. This CDR3 is built from 15 residues. Germline loops: CDR1 SGHNT, CDR2 YYREEE (reference sequence). J lost 5 bases, V lost 4 bases, and 2 bases had no gene match. The CDR3 region is CASSRGLAGDNEQFF. The CDR3 bases are TGTGCCAGCAGCCGGGGACTAGCGGGGGACAATGAGCAGTTCTTC.

This clonotype is medium-sized (0.01 to 0.1%). This chain links TRBV6-1 with TRBJ2-3; 9 bases match TRBD2. The V and J ends lost 7 bases and 3 bases, in that order; junction bases with no gene match: 8. This CDR3 has 15 amino acids. The germline CDR1 and CDR2 sequences are MNHNS and SASEGT. CDR3 region: CASNLSGGSTDTQYF. CDR3 sequence (DNA): TGTGCCAGCAACTTGAGCGGGGGGAGTACAGATACGCAGTATTTT.

This clonotype has a handful of counts. The chain employs TRBV14 and TRBJ2-7, with D tentatively TRBD1 (6 bases). The CDR3 is 14 amino acids. Deletions cut 0 bases from V and 3 bases from J, with 9 bases between. CDR1 is SGHDN and CDR2 is FVKESK in the germline V gene. The CDR3 DNA is TGTGCCAGCAGCCAAGATTTGACAGGCTACGAGCAGTACTTC. Translated, it gives CASSQDLTGYEQYF. Variable domain in full (rest from reference TRBV14 and TRBJ2-7): EAGVTQFPSHSVIEKGQTVTLRCDPISGHDNLYWYRRVMGKEIKFLLHFVKESKQDESGMPNNRFLAERTGGTYSTLKVQPAELEDSGVYFCASSQDLTGYEQYFGPGTRLTVT.

By sample fraction, this clonotype is medium-sized. This chain connects TRBV12-3 or TRBV12-4 to TRBJ2-5; 7 bases align to TRBD1. The V and J ends lost 3 bases and 3 bases, in that order; junction bases with no gene match: 10. This CDR3 has 16 amino acids. The CDR3 loop reads CASSFFMWQGEETQYF. CDR3 nucleotide sequence: TGTGCCAGCAGTTTTTTTATGTGGCAGGGGGAAGAGACCCAGTACTTC.

By frequency in the sample, this clonotype is medium-sized. The V and J genes are TRBV27 and TRBJ2-7, with 7 bases that match TRBD1. Germline values: CDR1 MNHEY, CDR2 SMNVEV (reference sequence). CDR3 length: 13 residues. J was trimmed by 7 bases and V by 5 bases; bases with no gene match: 8. The CDR3 reads CASSRDRMGEQYF. The DNA for the CDR3 is TGTGCCAGCAGTCGGGACAGAATGGGGGAGCAGTACTTC.

This clonotype showed up many times. The CDR3 nucleotides are TGCAGTGCTCTCCCGGACTATGGCTACACCTTC. Its translation is CSALPDYGYTF. This chain links TRBV20-1 with TRBJ1-2, with D unclear. V was trimmed by 5 bases and J by 3 bases, leaving 7 bases between them. CDR1 is DFQATT, CDR2 SNEGSKA, per germline (reference sequence). The CDR3 covers 11 residues.